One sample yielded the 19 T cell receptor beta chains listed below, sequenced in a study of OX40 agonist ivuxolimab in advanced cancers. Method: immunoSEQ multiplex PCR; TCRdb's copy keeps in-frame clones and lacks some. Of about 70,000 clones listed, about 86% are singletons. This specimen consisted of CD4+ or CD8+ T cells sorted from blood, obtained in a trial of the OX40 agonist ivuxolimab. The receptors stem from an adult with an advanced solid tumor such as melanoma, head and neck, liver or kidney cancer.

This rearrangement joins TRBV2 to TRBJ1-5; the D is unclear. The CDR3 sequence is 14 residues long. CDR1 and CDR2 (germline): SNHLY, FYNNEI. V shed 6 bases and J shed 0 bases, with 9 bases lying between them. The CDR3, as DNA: TGTGCCAGCAGAGAAAGGGTTAGCAATCAGCCCCAGCATTTT. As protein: CASRERVSNQPQHF.

The CDR3 protein is CASSQAPGTSGRDTQYF. In DNA form, the CDR3 reads TGCGCCAGCAGCCAAGCTCCCGGTACTAGTGGGAGAGATACGCAGTATTTT. The J gene is TRBJ2-3, the V gene TRBV4-1, with D possibly TRBD2 on 5 matching bases. The germline gives CDR1 MGHRA, CDR2 YSYEKL. The CDR3 extends over 17 amino acids. V lost 1 base and J 5 bases, leaving 19 bases between the germline ends.

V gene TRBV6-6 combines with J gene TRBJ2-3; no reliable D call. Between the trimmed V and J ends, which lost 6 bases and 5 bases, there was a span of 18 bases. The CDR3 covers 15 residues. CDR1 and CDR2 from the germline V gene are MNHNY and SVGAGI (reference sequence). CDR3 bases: TGTGCCAGCAGACCCGCCGACCGGGCAGGAGATACGCAGTATTTT. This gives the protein CASRPADRAGDTQYF.

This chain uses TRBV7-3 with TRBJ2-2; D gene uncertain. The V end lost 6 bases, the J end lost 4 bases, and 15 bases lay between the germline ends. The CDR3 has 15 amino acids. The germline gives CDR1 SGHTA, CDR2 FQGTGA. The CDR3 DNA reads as TGTGCCAGCAGTTACACGCCGGGTCGCACCGGGGAGCTGTTTTTT. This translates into CASSYTPGRTGELFF.

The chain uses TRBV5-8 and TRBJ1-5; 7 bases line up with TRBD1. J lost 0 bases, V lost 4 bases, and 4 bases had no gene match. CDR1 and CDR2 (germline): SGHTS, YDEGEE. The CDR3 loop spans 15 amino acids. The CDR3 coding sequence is TGTGCCAGCAGCGAGACAGGGCTTAGCAATCAGCCCCAGCATTTT. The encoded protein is CASSETGLSNQPQHF. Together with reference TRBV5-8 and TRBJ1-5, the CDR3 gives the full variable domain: EAGVTQSPTHLIKTRGQQATLRCSPISGHTSVYWYQQALGLGLQFLLWYDEGEERNRGNFPPRFSGRQFPNYSSELNVNALELEDSALYLCASSETGLSNQPQHFGDGTRLSIL.

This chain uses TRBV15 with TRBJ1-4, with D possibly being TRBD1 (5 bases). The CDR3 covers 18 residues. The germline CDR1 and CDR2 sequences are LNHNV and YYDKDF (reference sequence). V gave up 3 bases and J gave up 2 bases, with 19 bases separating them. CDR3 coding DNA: TGTGCCACCAGCAGGGGGGATCGGGTGGGGGTCACTAATGAAAAACTGTTTTTT. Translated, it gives CATSRGDRVGVTNEKLFF.

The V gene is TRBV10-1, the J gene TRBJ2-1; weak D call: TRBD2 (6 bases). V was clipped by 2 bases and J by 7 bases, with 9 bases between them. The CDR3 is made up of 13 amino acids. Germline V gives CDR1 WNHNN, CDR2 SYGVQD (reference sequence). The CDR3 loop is CASSETSRNEQFF. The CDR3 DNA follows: TGCGCCAGCAGTGAGACTAGCAGGAATGAGCAGTTCTTC.

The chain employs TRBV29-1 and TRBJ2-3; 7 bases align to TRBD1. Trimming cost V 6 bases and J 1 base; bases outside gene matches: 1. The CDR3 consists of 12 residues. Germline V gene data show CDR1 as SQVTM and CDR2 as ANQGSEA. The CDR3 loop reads CSVGGGTDTQYF. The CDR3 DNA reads TGCAGCGTAGGGGGCGGCACAGATACGCAGTATTTT.

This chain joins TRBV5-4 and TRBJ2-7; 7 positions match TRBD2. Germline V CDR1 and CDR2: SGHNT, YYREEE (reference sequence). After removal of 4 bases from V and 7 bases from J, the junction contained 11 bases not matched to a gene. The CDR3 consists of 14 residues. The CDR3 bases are TGTGCCAGCAGCCTCCCGGGACTACGCACGGAGCAGTACTTC. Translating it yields CASSLPGLRTEQYF. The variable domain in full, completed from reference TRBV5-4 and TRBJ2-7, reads ETGVTQSPTHLIKTRGQQVTLRCSSQSGHNTVSWYQQALGQGPQFIFQYYREEENGRGNFPPRFSGLQFPNYSSELNVNALELDDSALYLCASSLPGLRTEQYFGPGTRLTVT.

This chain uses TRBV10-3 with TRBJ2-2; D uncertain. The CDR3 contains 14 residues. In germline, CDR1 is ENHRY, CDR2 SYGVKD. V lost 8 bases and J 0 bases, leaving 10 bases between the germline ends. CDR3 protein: CAIGPTANTGELFF. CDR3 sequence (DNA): TGTGCCATCGGTCCCACCGCGAACACCGGGGAGCTGTTTTTT.

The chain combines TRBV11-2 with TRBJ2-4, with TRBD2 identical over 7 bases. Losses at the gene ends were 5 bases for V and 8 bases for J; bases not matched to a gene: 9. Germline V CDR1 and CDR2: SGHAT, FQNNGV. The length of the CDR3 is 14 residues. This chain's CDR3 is CASSNRRGSHIQYF. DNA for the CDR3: TGTGCCAGCAGCAACCGCCGCGGGAGTCACATTCAGTACTTC. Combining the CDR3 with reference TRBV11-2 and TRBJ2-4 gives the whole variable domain EAGVAQSPRYKIIEKRQSVAFWCNPISGHATLYWYQQILGQGPKLLIQFQNNGVVDDSQLPKDRFSAERLKGVDSTLKIQPAKLEDSAVYLCASSNRRGSHIQYFGAGTRLSVL.

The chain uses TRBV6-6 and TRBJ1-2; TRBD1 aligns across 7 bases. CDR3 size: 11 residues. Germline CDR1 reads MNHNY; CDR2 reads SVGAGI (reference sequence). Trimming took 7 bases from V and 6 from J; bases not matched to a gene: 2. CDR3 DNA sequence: TGTGCCAGCAACCAGGGGGATGGCTACACCTTC. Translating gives CASNQGDGYTF.

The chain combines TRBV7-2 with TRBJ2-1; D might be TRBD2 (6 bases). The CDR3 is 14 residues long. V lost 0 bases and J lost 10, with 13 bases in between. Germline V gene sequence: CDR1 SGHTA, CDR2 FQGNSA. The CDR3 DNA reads TGTGCCAGCAGCTTAGCGGGGGGTCCCGCGGAGCAGTTCTTC. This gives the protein CASSLAGGPAEQFF.

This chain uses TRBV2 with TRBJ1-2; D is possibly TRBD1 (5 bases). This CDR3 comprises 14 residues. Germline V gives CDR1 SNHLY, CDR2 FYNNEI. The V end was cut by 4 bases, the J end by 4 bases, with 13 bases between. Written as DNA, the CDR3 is TGTGCCAGCAGTGTAACGACAGTGATCTATGGCTACACCTTC. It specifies CASSVTTVIYGYTF.

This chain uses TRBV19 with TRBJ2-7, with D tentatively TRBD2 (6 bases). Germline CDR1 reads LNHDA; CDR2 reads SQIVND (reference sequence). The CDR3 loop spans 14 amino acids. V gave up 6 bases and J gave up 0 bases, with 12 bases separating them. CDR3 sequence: CASRRGGDSYEQYF. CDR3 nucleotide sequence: TGTGCCAGTAGACGGGGCGGGGACTCCTACGAGCAGTACTTC.

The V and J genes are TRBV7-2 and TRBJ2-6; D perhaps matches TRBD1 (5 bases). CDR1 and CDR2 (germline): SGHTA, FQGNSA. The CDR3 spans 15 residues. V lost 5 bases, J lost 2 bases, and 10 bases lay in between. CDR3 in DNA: TGTGCCAGCAGCCAGACAGTCACTGGGGCCAACGTCCTGACTTTC. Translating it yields CASSQTVTGANVLTF.

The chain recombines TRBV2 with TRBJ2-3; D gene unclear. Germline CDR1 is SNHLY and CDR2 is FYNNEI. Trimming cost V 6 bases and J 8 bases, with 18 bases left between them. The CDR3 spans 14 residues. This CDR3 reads CASRVGGRMGTQYF. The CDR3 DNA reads TGTGCCAGCAGGGTCGGTGGCCGAATGGGTACGCAGTATTTT.

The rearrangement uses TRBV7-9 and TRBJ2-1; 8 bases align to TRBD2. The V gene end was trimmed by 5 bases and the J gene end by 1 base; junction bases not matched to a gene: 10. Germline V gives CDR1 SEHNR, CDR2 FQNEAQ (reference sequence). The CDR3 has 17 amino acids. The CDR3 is CASSDRGLAGSYNEQFF. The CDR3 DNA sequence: TGTGCCAGCAGCGACCGCGGACTAGCAGGATCCTACAATGAGCAGTTCTTC.

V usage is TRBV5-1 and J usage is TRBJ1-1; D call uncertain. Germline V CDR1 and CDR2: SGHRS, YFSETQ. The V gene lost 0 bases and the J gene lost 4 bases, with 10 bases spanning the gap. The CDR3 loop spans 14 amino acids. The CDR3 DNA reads TGCGCCAGCAGCTTGGAGGCCAGGAGCACTGAAGCTTTCTTT. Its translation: CASSLEARSTEAFF.